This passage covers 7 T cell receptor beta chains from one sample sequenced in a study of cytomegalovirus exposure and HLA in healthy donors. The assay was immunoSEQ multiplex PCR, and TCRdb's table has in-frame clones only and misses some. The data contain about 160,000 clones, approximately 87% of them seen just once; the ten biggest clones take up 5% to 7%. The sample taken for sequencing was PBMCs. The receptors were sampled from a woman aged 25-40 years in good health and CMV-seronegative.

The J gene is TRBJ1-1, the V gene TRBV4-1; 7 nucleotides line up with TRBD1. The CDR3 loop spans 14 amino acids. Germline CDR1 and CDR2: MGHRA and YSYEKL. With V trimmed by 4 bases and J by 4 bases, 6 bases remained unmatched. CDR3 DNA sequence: TGCGCCAGCAGCCTTTCGACAGGGATCACTGAAGCTTTCTTT. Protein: CASSLSTGITEAFF.

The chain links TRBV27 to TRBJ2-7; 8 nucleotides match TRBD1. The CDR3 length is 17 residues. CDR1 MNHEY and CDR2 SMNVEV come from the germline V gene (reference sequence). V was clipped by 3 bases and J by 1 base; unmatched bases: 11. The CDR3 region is CASSFTPRDRPSYEQYF. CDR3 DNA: TGTGCCAGCAGTTTTACACCCCGGGACAGGCCGTCCTACGAGCAGTACTTC.

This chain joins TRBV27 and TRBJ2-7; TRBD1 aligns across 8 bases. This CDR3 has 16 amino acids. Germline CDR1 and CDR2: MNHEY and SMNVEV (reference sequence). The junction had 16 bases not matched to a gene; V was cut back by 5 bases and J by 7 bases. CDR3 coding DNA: TGTGCCAGCAGTCACCTGGACAGGGCCTCCCCTCTTGAGCAGTACTTC. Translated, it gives CASSHLDRASPLEQYF.

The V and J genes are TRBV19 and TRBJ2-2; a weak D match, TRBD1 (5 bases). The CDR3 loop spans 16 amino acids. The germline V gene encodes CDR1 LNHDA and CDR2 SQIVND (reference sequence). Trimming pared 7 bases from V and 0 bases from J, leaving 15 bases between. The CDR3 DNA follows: TGTGCCAGTACCCTAGACAGACGACCGAACACCGGGGAGCTGTTTTTT. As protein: CASTLDRRPNTGELFF. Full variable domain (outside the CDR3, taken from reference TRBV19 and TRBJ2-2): DGGITQSPKYLFRKEGQNVTLSCEQNLNHDAMYWYRQDPGQGLRLIYYSQIVNDFQKGDIAEGYSVSREKKESFPLTVTSAQKNPTAFYLCASTLDRRPNTGELFFGEGSRLTVL.

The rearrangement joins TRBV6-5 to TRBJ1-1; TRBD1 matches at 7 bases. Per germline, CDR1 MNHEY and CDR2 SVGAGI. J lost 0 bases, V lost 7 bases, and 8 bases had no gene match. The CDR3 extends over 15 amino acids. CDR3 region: CASTPGGGMNTEAFF. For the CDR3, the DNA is TGTGCCAGCACTCCAGGGGGTGGGATGAACACTGAAGCTTTCTTT.

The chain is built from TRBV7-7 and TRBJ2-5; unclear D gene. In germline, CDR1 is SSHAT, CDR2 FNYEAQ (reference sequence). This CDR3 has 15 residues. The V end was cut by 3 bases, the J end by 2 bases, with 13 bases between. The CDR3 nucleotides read TGTGCCAGCAGCTTTCAAGGAATTGGGCAAGAGACCCAGTACTTC. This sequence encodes CASSFQGIGQETQYF.

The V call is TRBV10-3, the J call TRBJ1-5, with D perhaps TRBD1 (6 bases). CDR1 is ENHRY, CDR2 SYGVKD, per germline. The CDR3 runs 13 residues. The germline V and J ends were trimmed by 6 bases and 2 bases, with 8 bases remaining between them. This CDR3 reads CAIRDRGNQPQHF. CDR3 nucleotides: TGTGCCATCAGGGACAGAGGCAATCAGCCCCAGCATTTT.